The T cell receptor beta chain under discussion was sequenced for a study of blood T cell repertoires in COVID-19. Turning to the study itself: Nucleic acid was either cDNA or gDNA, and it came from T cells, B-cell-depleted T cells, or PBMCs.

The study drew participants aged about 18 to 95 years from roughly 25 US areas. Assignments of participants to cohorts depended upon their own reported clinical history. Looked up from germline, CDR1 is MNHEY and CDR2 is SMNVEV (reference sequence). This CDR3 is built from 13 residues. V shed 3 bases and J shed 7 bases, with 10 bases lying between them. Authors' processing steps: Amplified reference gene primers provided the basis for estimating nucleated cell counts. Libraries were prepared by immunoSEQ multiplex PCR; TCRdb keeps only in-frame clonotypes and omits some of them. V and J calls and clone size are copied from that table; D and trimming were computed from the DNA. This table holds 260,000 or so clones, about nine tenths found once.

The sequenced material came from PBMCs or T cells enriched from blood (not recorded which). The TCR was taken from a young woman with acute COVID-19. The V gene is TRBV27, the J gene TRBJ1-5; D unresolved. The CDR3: CASSLSTGQPQHF. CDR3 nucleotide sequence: TGTGCCAGCAGTTTGTCGACCGGGCAGCCCCAGCATTTT.